The sequence of this TCR beta chain was determined in a study of long-term antiretroviral therapy in people with HIV. Study background: Specimens dating back about a decade before the 2015 immediate-ART recommendation are the oldest included.

Study-wide points: Increased diversity was seen after ART, yet it remained lower than in transplant donor controls.

Each specimen consisted of roughly 1-10 million cryopreserved PBMC prior to extraction of DNA. This clone appeared once. What it binds is unknown. Researchers report immunoSEQ v3.0 was run at survey level. Clones were sequenced by immunoSEQ multiplex PCR, and TCRdb holds only the in-frame ones, with some missing. The sample has about 25,000 clones; 75% to 85% are singletons. Germline V gene sequence: CDR1 SGHAT, CDR2 FQNNGV. Germline trimming cut 1 base from V and 11 bases from J; bases unmatched to any gene: 3. The CDR3 sequence is 13 residues long. The TCR sequence derives from a man over 45 with HIV. The chain carries TRBV11-2 and TRBJ2-3; TRBD1 aligns across 10 bases. Sequenced material: unsorted PBMCs, taken 2.9 years after starting antiretroviral therapy. The CDR3 DNA follows: TGTGCCAGCAGCTTAGGCCGGGACAGGGGGCAGTATTTT. Residues: CASSLGRDRGQYF. The full variable domain, its missing parts supplied by reference TRBV11-2 and TRBJ2-3, is EAGVAQSPRYKIIEKRQSVAFWCNPISGHATLYWYQQILGQGPKLLIQFQNNGVVDDSQLPKDRFSAERLKGVDSTLKIQPAKLEDSAVYLCASSLGRDRGQYFGPGTRLTVL.